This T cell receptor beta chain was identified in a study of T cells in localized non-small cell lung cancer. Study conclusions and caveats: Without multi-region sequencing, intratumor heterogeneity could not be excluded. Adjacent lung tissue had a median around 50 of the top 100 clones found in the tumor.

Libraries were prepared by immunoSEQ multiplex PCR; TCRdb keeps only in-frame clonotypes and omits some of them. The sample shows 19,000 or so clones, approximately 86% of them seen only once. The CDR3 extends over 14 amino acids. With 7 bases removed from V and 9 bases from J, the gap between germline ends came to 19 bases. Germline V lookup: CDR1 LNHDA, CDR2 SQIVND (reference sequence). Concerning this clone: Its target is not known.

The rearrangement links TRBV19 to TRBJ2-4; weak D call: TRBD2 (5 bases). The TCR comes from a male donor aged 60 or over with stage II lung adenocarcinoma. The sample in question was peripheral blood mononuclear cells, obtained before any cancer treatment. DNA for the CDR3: TGTGCCAGTAAGAGGGTCCCGGCTGAGGTCATTCAGTACTTC. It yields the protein CASKRVPAEVIQYF.